This T cell receptor (beta chain) was found in a study of Ad26.COV2.S vaccination and SARS-CoV-2 variants. Study details: The Ad26.COV2.S arm of the COV1001 trial was where the donor was placed. Recipients of Ad26.COV2.S got it intramuscularly, once or twice 56 days apart.

In its sample, this clone was seen a few times. Its specificity is unknown. Per the germline V gene, CDR1 is LGHNT and CDR2 is FRNRAP. The CDR3 spans 14 residues. The germline V and J ends were trimmed by 2 bases and 1 base, with 8 bases remaining between them. Profiled with immunoSEQ multiplex PCR; TCRdb holds only in-frame clones, not every one. The top ten clones hold approximately 2.1% of a sample with some 320,000 clones, just under 85% of them seen once. Treatment of the sample: around 19 received Ad26.COV2.S at low or high dose, single or two shots; about 5 received placebo; per-sample allocation not given. The investigators took samples on day 63 after the first vaccine or placebo injection. Study-wide points: Post-vaccination spike-specific CD8+ and CD4+ T cell responses reportedly had substantial breadth. It is possible that the TCR breadth and depth analyses underestimated the total T cell responses.

The source was peripheral blood, collected in a trial of Ad26.COV2.S vaccine versus placebo. The receptor was derived from a person aged 18 to 59 who received the Ad26.COV2.S COVID-19 vaccine or a placebo. The rearrangement joins TRBV12-5 to TRBJ2-5; D remains ambiguous. The CDR3 sequence is CASGLIGPQETQYF. The CDR3 nucleotides read TGTGCTAGTGGTTTGATAGGGCCCCAAGAGACCCAGTACTTC.